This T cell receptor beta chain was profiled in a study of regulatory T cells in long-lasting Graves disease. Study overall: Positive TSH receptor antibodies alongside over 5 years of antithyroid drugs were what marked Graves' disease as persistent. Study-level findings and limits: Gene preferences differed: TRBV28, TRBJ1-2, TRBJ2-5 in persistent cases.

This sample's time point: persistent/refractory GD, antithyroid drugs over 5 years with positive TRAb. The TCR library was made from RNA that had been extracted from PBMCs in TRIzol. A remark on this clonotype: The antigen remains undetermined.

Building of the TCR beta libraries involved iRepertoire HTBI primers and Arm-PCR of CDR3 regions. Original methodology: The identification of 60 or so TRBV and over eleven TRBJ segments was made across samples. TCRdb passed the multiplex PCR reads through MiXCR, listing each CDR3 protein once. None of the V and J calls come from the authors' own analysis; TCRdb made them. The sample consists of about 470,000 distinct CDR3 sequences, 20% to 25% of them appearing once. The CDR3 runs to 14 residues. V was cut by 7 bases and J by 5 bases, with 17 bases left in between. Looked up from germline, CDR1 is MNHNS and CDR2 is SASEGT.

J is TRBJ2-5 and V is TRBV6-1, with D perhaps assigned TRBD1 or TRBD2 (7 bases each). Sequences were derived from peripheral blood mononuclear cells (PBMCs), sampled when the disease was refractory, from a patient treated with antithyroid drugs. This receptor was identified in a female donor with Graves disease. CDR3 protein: CASIAGGELETQYF. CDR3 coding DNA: TGTGCCAGCATAGCAGGGGGGGAATTGGAGACCCAGTACTTC.